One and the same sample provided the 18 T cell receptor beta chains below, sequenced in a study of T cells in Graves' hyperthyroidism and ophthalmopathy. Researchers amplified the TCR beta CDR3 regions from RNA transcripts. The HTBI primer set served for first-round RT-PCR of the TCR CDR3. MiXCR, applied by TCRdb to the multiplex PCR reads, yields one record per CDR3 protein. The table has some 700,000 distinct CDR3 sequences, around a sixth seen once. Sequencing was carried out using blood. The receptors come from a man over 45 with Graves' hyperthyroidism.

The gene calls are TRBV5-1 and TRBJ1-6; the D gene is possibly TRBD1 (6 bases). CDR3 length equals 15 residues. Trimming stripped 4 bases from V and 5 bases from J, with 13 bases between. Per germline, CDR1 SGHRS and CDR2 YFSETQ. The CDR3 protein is CASSPWTADNSPLHF. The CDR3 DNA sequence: TGCGCCAGCAGCCCCTGGACAGCGGATAATTCACCCCTCCACTTT.

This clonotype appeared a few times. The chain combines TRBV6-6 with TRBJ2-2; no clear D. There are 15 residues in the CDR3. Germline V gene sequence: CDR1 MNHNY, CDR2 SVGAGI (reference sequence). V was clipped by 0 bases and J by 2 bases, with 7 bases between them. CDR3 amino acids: CASSYSIGNTGELFF. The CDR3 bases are TGTGCCAGCAGTTACTCGATCGGCAACACCGGGGAGCTGTTTTTT.

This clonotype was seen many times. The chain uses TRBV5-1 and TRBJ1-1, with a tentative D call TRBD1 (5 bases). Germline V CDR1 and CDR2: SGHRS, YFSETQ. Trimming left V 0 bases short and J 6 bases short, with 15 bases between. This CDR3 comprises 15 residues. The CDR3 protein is CASSLVVGASAEAFF. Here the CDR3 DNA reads TGCGCCAGCAGCTTGGTAGTAGGGGCAAGCGCTGAAGCTTTCTTT.

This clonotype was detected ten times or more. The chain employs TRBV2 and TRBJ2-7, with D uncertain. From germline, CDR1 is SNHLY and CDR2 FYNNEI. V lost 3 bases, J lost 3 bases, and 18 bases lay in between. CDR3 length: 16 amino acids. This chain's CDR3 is CASSDFLSSFVYEQYF. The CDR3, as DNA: TGTGCCAGCAGTGACTTCCTTTCCAGCTTCGTCTACGAGCAGTACTTC.

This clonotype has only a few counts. The CDR3 bases are TGTGCCAGCAGTTTAGGCTGGGATGGGACTAGCGGATCAGATACGCAGTATTTT. It specifies CASSLGWDGTSGSDTQYF. V usage is TRBV27 and J usage is TRBJ2-3; TRBD2 matches 11 bases. V lost 2 bases to trimming and J lost 4 bases; unmatched junction nucleotides: 11. The CDR3 consists of 18 residues. Germline CDR1 is MNHEY and CDR2 is SMNVEV (reference sequence).

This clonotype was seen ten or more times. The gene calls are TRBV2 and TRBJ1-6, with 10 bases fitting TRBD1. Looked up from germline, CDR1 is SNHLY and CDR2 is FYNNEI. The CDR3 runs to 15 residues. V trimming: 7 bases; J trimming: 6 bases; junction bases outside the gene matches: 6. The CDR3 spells CASISGQGSNSPLHF. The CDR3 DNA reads TGTGCCAGCATTTCGGGACAGGGGAGTAATTCACCCCTCCACTTT.

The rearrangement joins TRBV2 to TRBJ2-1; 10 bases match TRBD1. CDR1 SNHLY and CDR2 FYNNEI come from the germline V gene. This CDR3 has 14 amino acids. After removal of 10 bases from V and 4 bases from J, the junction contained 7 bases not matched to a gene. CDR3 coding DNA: TGTGCCATCCGACAGGGGGCTGGTTACAATGAGCAGTTCTTC. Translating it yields CAIRQGAGYNEQFF.

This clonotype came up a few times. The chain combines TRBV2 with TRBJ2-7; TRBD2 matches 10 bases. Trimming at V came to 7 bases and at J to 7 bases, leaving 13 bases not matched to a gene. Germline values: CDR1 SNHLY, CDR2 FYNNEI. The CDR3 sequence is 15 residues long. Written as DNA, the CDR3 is TGTGCCAGCAAGGGAAGTAGCGGGAGGCCCTGGGAGCAGTACTTC. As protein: CASKGSSGRPWEQYF.

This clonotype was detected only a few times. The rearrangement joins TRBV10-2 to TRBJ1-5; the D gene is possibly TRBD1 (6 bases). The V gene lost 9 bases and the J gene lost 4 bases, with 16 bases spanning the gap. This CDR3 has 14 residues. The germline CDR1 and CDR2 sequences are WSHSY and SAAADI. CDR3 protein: CASGTKGGNQPQHF. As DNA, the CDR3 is TGCGCCAGTGGGACAAAGGGAGGGAATCAGCCCCAGCATTTT.

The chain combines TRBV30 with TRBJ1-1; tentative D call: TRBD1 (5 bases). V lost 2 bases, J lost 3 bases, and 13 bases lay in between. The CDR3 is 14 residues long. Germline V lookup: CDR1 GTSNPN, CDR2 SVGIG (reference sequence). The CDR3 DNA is TGTGCCTGGAGTCCCCTGGGCAGGGACACTGAAGCTTTCTTT. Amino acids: CAWSPLGRDTEAFF.

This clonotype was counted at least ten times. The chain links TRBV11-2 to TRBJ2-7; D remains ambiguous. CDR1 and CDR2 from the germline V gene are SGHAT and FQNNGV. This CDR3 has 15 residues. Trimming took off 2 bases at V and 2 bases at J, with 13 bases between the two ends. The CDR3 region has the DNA TGTGCCAGCAGCTTATACTGGACCGAGACCTACGAGCAGTACTTC. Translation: CASSLYWTETYEQYF.

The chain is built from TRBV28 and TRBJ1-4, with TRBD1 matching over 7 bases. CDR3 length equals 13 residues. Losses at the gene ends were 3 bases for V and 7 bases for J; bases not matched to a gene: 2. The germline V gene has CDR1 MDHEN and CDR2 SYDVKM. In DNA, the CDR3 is TGTGCCAGCAGTTTGGACAGGACTGAAAAACTGTTTTTT. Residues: CASSLDRTEKLFF.

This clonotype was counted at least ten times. The CDR3 DNA sequence: TGTGCCAGCAGTTCGACAGGGCTGGTCGGCTATGGCTACACCTTC. This gives the protein CASSSTGLVGYGYTF. This chain connects TRBV27 to TRBJ1-2; TRBD1 matches at 7 bases. There are 15 residues in the CDR3. Trimming took 4 bases from V and 4 from J; bases not matched to a gene: 9. Germline V gives CDR1 MNHEY, CDR2 SMNVEV (reference sequence).

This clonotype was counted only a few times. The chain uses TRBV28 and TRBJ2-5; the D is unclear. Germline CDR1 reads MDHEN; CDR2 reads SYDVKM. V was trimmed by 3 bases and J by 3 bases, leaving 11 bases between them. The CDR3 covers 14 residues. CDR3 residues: CASSFFVKKETQYF. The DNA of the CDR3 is TGTGCCAGCAGTTTTTTTGTGAAGAAAGAGACCCAGTACTTC.

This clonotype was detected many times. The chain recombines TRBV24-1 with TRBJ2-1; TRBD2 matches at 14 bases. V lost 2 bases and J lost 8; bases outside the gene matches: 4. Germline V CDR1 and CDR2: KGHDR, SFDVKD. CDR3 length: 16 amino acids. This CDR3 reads CATSDSGTSGRYEQFF. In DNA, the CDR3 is TGTGCCACCAGTGATTCCGGGACTAGCGGGAGATATGAGCAGTTCTTC.

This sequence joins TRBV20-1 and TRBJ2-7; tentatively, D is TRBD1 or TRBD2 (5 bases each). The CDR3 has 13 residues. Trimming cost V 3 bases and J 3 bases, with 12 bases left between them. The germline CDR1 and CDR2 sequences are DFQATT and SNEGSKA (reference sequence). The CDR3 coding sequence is TGCAGTGCTAGTGACGGGACCTACTACGAGCAGTACTTC. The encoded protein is CSASDGTYYEQYF.

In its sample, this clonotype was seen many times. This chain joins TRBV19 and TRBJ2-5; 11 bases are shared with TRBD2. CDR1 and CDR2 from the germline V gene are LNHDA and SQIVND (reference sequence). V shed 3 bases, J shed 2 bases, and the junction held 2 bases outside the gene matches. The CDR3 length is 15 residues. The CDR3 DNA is TGTGCCAGTAGTATCGGGACTAGCGGACAAGAGACCCAGTACTTC. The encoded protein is CASSIGTSGQETQYF.

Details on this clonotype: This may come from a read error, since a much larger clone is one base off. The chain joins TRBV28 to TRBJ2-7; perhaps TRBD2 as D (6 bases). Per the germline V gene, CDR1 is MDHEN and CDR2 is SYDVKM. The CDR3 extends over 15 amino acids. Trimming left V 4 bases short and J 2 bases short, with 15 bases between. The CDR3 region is CASSSLGGDAYEQYF. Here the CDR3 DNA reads TGTGCCAGCAGTTCGCTAGGAGGGGACGCCTACGAGCAGTACTTC.